Listed below are T cell receptor beta chains from one sample, sequenced in a study of T cell repertoires in cytomegalovirus infection. No antigens are known for them. TCRdb redid the calling of the reads with MiXCR, one entry per CDR3 protein. Of roughly 700,000 distinct CDR3 sequences detected, around 35% appear once; the ten largest clones hold 15% to 20%. This material consisted of cultured PBMCs, taken from culture after CMV antigen stimulation. These receptors came from a human donor in good health (CMV status not recorded). Some clones in this sample may be carry-over from other donors' samples. Each CDR3 is given with its conserved first and last residue. A D gene is named only where the DNA matches it firmly. Only some rows state a clone size, as once, few, many or a class for expanded clones.

cdr3_aa: CASSPGTGTNIQYF
cdr3_nt: TGTGCCAGCAGCCCTGGGACAGGGACGAACATTCAGTACTTC
clone_size: -
j_call: TRBJ2-4
v_call: TRBV7-6
d_call: TRBD1

cdr3_aa: CASSLGVVRGAKNIQYF
cdr3_nt: TGTGCCAGCAGCTTAGGCGTCGTGAGGGGGGCCAAAAACATTCAGTACTTC
clone_size: few
j_call: TRBJ2-4
v_call: TRBV7-8
d_call: -

cdr3_aa: CASSLRAERGQGYKNIQYF
cdr3_nt: TGTGCCAGCAGCCTAAGGGCCGAGAGGGGACAGGGGTACAAAAACATTCAGTACTTC
clone_size: many
j_call: TRBJ2-4
v_call: TRBV7-2
d_call: TRBD1

cdr3_aa: CASSSRAGQYGYTF
cdr3_nt: TGTGCCAGCAGTTCTCGCGCGGGCCAATATGGCTACACCTTC
clone_size: -
j_call: TRBJ1-2
v_call: TRBV7-2
d_call: -

cdr3_aa: CASSPGTSGAREQFF
cdr3_nt: TGTGCCAGCAGCCCCGGGACTAGCGGGGCTAGGGAGCAGTTCTTC
clone_size: -
j_call: TRBJ2-1
v_call: TRBV7-6
d_call: TRBD2

cdr3_aa: CASSGGLAGVRNRREQFF
cdr3_nt: TGTGCCAGCAGCGGCGGACTAGCGGGAGTCCGGAATCGACGAGAGCAGTTCTTC
clone_size: -
j_call: TRBJ2-1
v_call: TRBV6-6
d_call: TRBD2

cdr3_aa: CASKRTSGGFGTDTQYF
cdr3_nt: TGTGCCAGCAAAAGGACTAGCGGGGGGTTTGGCACAGATACGCAGTATTTT
clone_size: -
j_call: TRBJ2-3
v_call: TRBV27
d_call: TRBD2

cdr3_aa: CASTQRQAVYNSPLHF
cdr3_nt: TGTGCCAGTACGCAGAGACAGGCCGTTTATAATTCACCCCTCCACTTT
clone_size: few
j_call: TRBJ1-6
v_call: TRBV19
d_call: -

cdr3_aa: CASGGQLSGNTIYF
cdr3_nt: TGTGCCAGCGGTGGACAACTCTCTGGAAACACCATATATTTT
clone_size: -
j_call: TRBJ1-3
v_call: TRBV2
d_call: -

cdr3_aa: CASSRDGGGGYNEQFF
cdr3_nt: TGTGCCAGCAGCCGAGACGGGGGCGGGGGGTACAATGAGCAGTTCTTC
clone_size: -
j_call: TRBJ2-1
v_call: TRBV7-2
d_call: TRBD2

cdr3_aa: CASVLEDTGELFF
cdr3_nt: TGTGCCAGCGTGCTCGAAGACACCGGGGAGCTGTTTTTT
clone_size: -
j_call: TRBJ2-2
v_call: TRBV7-8
d_call: -

cdr3_aa: CASSYRSGRAYEQYF
cdr3_nt: TGTGCCAGCAGCTATCGAAGCGGGAGGGCCTACGAGCAGTACTTC
clone_size: many
j_call: TRBJ2-7
v_call: TRBV7-2
d_call: TRBD2

cdr3_aa: CASSLPPGTSGDQETQYF
cdr3_nt: TGTGCCAGCAGCTTACCCCCCGGGACTAGCGGGGACCAAGAGACCCAGTACTTC
clone_size: many
j_call: TRBJ2-5
v_call: TRBV7-2
d_call: TRBD2

cdr3_aa: CASRGPLTGPTGELFF
cdr3_nt: TGTGCCAGCAGGGGTCCCCTCACAGGGCCAACCGGGGAGCTGTTTTTT
clone_size: many
j_call: TRBJ2-2
v_call: TRBV7-2
d_call: -

cdr3_aa: CASRSGISTEAFF
cdr3_nt: TGTGCCAGCAGGTCAGGGATTTCCACTGAAGCTTTCTTT
clone_size: few
j_call: TRBJ1-1
v_call: TRBV5-4
d_call: -

cdr3_aa: CASSVLAGVPGNEQFF
cdr3_nt: TGTGCCAGCAGCGTACTAGCGGGGGTCCCGGGCAATGAGCAGTTCTTC
clone_size: few
j_call: TRBJ2-1
v_call: TRBV6-1
d_call: TRBD2

cdr3_aa: CASSMGTSTSTDTQYF
cdr3_nt: TGTGCCAGTAGTATGGGCACATCAACTAGCACAGATACGCAGTATTTT
clone_size: -
j_call: TRBJ2-3
v_call: TRBV19
d_call: -

cdr3_aa: CAIKNGTEETQYF
cdr3_nt: TGTGCCATCAAAAACGGGACAGAAGAGACCCAGTACTTC
clone_size: -
j_call: TRBJ2-5
v_call: TRBV10-3
d_call: TRBD1

cdr3_aa: CASTRTGGSSRQPQHF
cdr3_nt: TGTGCCAGTACCCGGACAGGGGGCAGTTCGAGACAGCCCCAGCATTTT
clone_size: -
j_call: TRBJ1-5
v_call: TRBV19
d_call: TRBD1

cdr3_aa: CASSLGGRNTEVFF
cdr3_nt: TGTGCCAGCAGCCTTGGGGGGAGGAACACTGAAGTTTTCTTT
clone_size: -
j_call: TRBJ1-1
v_call: TRBV12-3/TRBV12-4
d_call: -

cdr3_aa: CASRHPGLAGGLHTQYF
cdr3_nt: TGTGCCAGCAGACACCCTGGACTAGCGGGGGGGCTGCATACGCAGTATTTT
clone_size: many
j_call: TRBJ2-3
v_call: TRBV7-2
d_call: TRBD2

cdr3_aa: CASSSPGLAGGNEQFF
cdr3_nt: TGTGCCAGCAGCTCCCCTGGACTAGCGGGAGGCAATGAGCAGTTCTTC
clone_size: many
j_call: TRBJ2-1
v_call: TRBV7-9
d_call: TRBD2

cdr3_aa: CSVARGLGTYEQYF
cdr3_nt: TGCAGCGTCGCCCGGGGGCTGGGGACCTACGAGCAGTACTTC
clone_size: -
j_call: TRBJ2-7
v_call: TRBV29-1
d_call: -

cdr3_aa: CASRLTGDTGELFF
cdr3_nt: TGTGCCAGCAGACTCACAGGGGACACCGGGGAGCTGTTTTTT
clone_size: -
j_call: TRBJ2-2
v_call: TRBV6-1
d_call: TRBD1

cdr3_aa: CASSEALLGYGYTF
cdr3_nt: TGTGCCAGCAGTGAAGCGCTTCTGGGCTATGGCTACACCTTC
clone_size: -
j_call: TRBJ1-2
v_call: TRBV6-1
d_call: -

cdr3_aa: CASSPEGVQPQHF
cdr3_nt: TGTGCCAGCTCACCCGAAGGAGTCCAGCCCCAGCATTTT
clone_size: -
j_call: TRBJ1-5
v_call: TRBV18
d_call: -